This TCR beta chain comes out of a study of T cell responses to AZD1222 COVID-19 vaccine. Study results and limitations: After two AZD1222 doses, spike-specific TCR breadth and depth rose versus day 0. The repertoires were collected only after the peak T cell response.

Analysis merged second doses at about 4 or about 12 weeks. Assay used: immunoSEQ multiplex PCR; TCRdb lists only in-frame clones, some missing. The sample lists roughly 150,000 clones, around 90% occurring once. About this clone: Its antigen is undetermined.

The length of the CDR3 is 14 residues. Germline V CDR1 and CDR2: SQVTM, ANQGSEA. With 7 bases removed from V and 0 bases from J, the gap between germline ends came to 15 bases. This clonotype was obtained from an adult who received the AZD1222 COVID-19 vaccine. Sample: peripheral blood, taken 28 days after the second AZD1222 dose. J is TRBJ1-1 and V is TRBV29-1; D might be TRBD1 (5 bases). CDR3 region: CSAPGPQLNTEAFF. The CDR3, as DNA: TGCAGCGCCCCGGGACCGCAGCTGAACACTGAAGCTTTCTTT.